This TCR beta chain was recorded in a study of cytomegalovirus exposure and HLA in healthy donors. Notes on the study in general: Common viral pathogens seemed to be connected with several of the most significant clusters, according to a later analysis.

Turning to this clone: Its target is unknown.

In the PCR, 60 Vbeta and 13 Jbeta primers were used. Sequencing was performed with immunoSEQ multiplex PCR; in TCRdb, only in-frame clones are kept and a portion is missing. This sample has roughly 120,000 clones, with around 75% found just once. Participants comprised healthy donors of bone marrow. Germline CDR1 and CDR2: MDHEN and SYDVKM. Trimming left V 7 bases short and J 3 bases short, with 13 bases between. This CDR3 region has 14 residues. The specimen was PBMCs. The chain is built from TRBV28 and TRBJ1-5; D may be TRBD1 (6 bases). This receptor was obtained from a woman aged 40 to 55 in good health and CMV-seropositive. The chain's CDR3 is CASKEGQNNQPQHF. In nucleotides, the CDR3 is TGTGCCAGCAAGGAAGGACAGAACAATCAGCCCCAGCATTTT.